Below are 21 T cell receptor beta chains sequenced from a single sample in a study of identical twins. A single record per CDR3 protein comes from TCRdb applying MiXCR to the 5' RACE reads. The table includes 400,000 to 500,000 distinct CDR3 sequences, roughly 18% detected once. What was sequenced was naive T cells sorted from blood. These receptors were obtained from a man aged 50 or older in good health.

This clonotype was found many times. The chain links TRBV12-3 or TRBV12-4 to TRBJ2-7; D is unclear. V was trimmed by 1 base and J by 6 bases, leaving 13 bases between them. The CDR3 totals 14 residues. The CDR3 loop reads CASSLERVGFEQYF. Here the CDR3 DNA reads TGTGCCAGCAGTTTAGAAAGGGTTGGATTCGAGCAGTACTTC.

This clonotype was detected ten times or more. CDR3 sequence: CAISDTGGAYNEQFF. The CDR3 DNA is TGTGCCATCAGTGATACAGGGGGCGCCTACAATGAGCAGTTCTTC. The rearrangement joins TRBV10-3 to TRBJ2-1, with 9 bases matching TRBD1. CDR1 and CDR2 from the germline V gene are ENHRY and SYGVKD. Losses at the gene ends were 3 bases for V and 2 bases for J; bases not matched to a gene: 2. The CDR3 spans 15 residues.

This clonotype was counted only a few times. The CDR3 region is CASSLLGDRVPYEQYF. The CDR3 DNA reads TGTGCCAGCAGCTTATTAGGGGACAGGGTACCCTACGAGCAGTACTTC. The chain employs TRBV7-6 and TRBJ2-7, with 9 bases lining up with TRBD1. Germline trimming cut 2 bases from V and 2 bases from J; bases unmatched to any gene: 7. This CDR3 is 16 amino acids long. Germline V CDR1 and CDR2: SGHVS, FNYEAQ.

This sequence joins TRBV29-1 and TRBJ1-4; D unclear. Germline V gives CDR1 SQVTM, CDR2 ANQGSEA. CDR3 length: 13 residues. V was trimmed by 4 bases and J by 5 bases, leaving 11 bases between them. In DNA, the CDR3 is TGCAGCGTTGGGGGAGGTTCAAATGAAAAACTGTTTTTT. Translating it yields CSVGGGSNEKLFF.

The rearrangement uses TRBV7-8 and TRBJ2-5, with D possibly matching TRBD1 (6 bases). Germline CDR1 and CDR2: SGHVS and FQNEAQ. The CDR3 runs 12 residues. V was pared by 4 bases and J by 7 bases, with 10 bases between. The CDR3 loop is CASSYSQGTQYF. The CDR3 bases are TGTGCCAGCAGCTACTCACAGGGGACCCAGTACTTC.

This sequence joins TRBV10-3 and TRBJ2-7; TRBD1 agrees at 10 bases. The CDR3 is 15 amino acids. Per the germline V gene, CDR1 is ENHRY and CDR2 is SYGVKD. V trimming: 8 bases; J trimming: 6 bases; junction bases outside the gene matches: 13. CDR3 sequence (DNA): TGTGCCATCTCCCACCGGGACAGGGGATCTCTCGAGCAGTACTTC. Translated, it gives CAISHRDRGSLEQYF.

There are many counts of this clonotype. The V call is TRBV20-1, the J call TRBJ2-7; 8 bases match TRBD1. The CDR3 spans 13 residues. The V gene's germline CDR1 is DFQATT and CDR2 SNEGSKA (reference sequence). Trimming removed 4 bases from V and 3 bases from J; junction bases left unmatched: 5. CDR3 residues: CSAILDRDYEQYF. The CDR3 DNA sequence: TGCAGTGCTATTCTGGACAGGGACTACGAGCAGTACTTC.

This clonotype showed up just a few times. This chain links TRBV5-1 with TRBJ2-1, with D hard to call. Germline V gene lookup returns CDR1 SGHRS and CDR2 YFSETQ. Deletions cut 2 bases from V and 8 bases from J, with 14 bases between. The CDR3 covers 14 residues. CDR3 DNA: TGCGCCAGCAGCTTCCGCGGACGGGCATATGAGCAGTTCTTC. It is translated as CASSFRGRAYEQFF.

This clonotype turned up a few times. CDR3 region: CASSNGIGYTF. In DNA form, the CDR3 reads TGTGCCAGCAGTAATGGGATTGGCTACACCTTC. This sequence joins TRBV6-5 and TRBJ1-2; D is ambiguous. Germline V gene lookup returns CDR1 MNHEY and CDR2 SVGAGI. The CDR3 totals 11 residues. The V and J ends lost 5 bases and 7 bases respectively, with 8 bases between them.

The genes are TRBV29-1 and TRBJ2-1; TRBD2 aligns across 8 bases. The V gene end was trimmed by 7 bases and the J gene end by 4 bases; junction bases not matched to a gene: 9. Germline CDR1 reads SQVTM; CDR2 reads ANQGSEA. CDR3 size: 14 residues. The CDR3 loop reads CSDLTSDKYNEQFF. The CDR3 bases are TGCAGCGATCTGACTAGCGACAAATACAATGAGCAGTTCTTC.

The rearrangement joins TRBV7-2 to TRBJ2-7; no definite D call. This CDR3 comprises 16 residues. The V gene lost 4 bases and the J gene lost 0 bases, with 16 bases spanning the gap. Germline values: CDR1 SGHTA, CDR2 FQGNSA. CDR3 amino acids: CASSWNLGDISYEQYF. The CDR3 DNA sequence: TGTGCCAGCAGCTGGAACCTCGGTGATATCTCCTACGAGCAGTACTTC.

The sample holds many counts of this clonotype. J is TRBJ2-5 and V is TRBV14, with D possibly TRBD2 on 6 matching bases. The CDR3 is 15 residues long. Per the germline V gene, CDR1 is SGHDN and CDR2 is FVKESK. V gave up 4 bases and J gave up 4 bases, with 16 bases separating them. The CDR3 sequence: CASSLYRGLTETQYF. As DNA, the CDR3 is TGTGCCAGCAGCCTTTACCGGGGACTCACAGAGACCCAGTACTTC.

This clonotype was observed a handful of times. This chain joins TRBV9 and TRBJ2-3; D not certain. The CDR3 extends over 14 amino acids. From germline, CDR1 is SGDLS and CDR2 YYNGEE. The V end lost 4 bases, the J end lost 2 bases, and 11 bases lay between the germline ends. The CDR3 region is CASSPLQATDTQYF. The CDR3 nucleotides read TGTGCCAGCAGCCCACTTCAGGCCACAGATACGCAGTATTTT.

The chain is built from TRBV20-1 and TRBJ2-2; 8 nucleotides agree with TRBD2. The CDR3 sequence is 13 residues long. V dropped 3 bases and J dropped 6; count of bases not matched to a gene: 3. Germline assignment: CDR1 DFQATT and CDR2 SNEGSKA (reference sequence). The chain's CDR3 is CSASGGASGELFF. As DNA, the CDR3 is TGCAGTGCTAGCGGGGGGGCGTCCGGGGAGCTGTTTTTT.

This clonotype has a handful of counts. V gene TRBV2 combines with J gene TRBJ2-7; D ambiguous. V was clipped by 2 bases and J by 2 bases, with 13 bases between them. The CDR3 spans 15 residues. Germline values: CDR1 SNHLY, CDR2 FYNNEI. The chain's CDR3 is CASSENERGPYEQYF. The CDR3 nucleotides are TGTGCCAGCAGTGAAAACGAAAGAGGTCCCTACGAGCAGTACTTC.

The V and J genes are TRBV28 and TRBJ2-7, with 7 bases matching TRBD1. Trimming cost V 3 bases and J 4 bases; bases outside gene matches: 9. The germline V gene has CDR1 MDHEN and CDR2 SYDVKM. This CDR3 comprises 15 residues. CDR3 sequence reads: CASSFRADREYEQYF. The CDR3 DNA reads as TGTGCCAGCAGTTTTAGGGCTGACAGGGAATACGAGCAGTACTTC.

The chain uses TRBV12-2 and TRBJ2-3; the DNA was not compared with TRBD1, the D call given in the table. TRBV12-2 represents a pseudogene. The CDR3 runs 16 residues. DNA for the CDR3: TGTGCAAGTCGCTTAGCCAGGGTTCGGGGCACAGATACGCAGTATTTT. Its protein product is CASRLARVRGTDTQYF.

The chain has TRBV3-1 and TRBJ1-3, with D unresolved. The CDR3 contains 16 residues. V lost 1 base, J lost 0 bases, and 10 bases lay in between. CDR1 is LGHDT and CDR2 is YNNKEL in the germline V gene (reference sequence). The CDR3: CASSQGRRHSGNTIYF. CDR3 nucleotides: TGTGCCAGCAGCCAAGGGAGGCGACACTCTGGAAACACCATATATTTT.

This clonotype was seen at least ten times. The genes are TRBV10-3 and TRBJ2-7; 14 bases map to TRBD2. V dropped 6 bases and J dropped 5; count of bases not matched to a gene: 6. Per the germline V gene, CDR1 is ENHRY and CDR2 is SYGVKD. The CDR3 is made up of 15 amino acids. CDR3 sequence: CAISRLAGGPDEQYF. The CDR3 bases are TGTGCCATCAGCCGACTAGCGGGAGGGCCGGACGAGCAGTACTTC.

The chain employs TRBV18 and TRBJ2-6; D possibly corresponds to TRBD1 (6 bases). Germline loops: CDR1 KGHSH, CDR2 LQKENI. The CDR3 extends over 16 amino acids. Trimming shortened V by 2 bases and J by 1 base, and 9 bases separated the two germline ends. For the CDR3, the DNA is TGTGCCAGCTCACCATTCACAGGGTCTGGGGCCAACGTCCTGACTTTC. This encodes CASSPFTGSGANVLTF. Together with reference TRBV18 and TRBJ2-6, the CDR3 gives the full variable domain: NAGVMQNPRHLVRRRGQEARLRCSPMKGHSHVYWYRQLPEEGLKFMVYLQKENIIDESGMPKERFSAEFPKEGPSILRIQQVVRGDSAAYFCASSPFTGSGANVLTFGAGSRLTVL.

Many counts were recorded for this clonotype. The CDR3 DNA is TGTGCCAGCAGCCAAGCAGGGGGTATGTACGAGCAGTACTTC. This encodes CASSQAGGMYEQYF. The rearrangement joins TRBV3-1 to TRBJ2-7; 7 positions agree with TRBD1. This CDR3 is built from 14 residues. The trim removed 1 base at V and 4 bases at J, leaving 4 bases unmatched. Germline V gene sequence: CDR1 LGHDT, CDR2 YNNKEL (reference sequence).